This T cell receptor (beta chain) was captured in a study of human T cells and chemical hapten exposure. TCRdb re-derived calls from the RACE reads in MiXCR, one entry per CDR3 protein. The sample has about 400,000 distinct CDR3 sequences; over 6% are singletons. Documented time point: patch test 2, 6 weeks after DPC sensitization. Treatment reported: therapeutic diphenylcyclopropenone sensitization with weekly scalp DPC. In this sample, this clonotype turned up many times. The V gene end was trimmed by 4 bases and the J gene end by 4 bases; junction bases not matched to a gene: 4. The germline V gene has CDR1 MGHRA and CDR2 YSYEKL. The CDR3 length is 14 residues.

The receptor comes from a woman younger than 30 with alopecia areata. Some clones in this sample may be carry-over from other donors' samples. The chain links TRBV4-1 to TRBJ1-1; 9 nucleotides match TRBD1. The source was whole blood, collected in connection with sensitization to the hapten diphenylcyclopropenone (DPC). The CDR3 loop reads CASSLGQGFTEAFF. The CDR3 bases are TGCGCCAGCAGCCTGGGACAGGGCTTCACTGAAGCTTTCTTT.